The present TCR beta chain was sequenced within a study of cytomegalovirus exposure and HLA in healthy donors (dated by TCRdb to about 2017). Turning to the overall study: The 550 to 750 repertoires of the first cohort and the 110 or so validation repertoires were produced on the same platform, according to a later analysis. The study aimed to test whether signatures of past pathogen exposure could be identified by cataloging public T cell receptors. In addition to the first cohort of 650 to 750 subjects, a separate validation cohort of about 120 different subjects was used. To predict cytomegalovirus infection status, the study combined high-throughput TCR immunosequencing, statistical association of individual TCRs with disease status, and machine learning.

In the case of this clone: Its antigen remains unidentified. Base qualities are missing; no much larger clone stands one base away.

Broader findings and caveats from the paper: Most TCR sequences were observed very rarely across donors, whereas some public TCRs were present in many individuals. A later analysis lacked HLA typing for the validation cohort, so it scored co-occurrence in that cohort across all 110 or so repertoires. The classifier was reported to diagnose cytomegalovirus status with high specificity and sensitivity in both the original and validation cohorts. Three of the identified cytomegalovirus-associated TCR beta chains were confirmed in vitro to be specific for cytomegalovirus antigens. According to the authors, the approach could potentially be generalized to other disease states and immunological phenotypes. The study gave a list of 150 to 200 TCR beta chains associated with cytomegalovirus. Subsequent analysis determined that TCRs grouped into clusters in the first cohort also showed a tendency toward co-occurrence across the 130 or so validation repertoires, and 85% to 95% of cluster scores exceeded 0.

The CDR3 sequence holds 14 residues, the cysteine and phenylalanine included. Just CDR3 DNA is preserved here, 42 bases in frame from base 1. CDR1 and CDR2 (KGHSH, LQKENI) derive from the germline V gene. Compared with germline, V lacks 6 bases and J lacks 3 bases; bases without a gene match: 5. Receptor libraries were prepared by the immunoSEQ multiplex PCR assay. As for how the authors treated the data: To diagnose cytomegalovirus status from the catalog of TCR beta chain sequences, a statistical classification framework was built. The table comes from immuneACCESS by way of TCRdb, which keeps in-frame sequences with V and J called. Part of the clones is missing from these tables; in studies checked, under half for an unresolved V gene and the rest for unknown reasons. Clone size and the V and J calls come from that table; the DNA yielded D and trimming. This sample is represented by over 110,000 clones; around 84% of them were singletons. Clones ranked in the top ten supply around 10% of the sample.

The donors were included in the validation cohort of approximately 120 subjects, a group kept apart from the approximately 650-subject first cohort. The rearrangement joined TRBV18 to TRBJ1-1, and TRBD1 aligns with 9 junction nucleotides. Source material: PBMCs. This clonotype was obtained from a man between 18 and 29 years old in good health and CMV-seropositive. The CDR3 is CASSLRDRDTEAFF. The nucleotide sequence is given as TGTGCCAGCTCCCTCCGGGACAGGGACACTGAAGCTTTCTTT.